This TCR beta chain was sequenced for a study of cytomegalovirus exposure and HLA in healthy donors. Notes on the study in general: Researchers had no immune exposure information except CMV serostatus available.

Per the germline V gene, CDR1 is KGHSH and CDR2 is LQKENI. The CDR3 contains 15 residues. V gave up 2 bases and J gave up 6 bases, with 14 bases separating them. PCR amplification relied on 60 Vbeta primers (plus 13 Jbeta primers). The data were produced by immunoSEQ multiplex PCR, yet TCRdb's version contains in-frame clones alone and is incomplete. Here the sample spans some 99,000 clones, about 80% being singletons. This clone was seen a handful of times. Its target is unknown. This receptor was identified in a man in his forties in good health and CMV-seronegative. The rearrangement uses TRBV18 and TRBJ2-1, with D unresolved. Material for sequencing was PBMCs. The CDR3 sequence: CASSPSMTLGNEQFF. CDR3 nucleotide sequence: TGTGCCAGCTCACCAAGTATGACTCTGGGCAATGAGCAGTTCTTC.